One and the same sample provided the 28 T cell receptor beta chains below, sequenced in a study of blood T cell repertoires in COVID-19. TCRdb's copy holds only in-frame clones and misses some; the assay was immunoSEQ multiplex PCR. The sample holds about 57,000 clones; 82% are singletons and the top ten take 20% to 25%. The sequencing sample was made of peripheral blood. All receptors derive from a woman aged 55-70 years with acute or convalescent COVID-19.

Of note for this clone: Other DNA sequences in the same sample also yield this CDR3. The rearrangement links TRBV24-1 to TRBJ2-3; 9 bases are a match to TRBD1. Trimming removed 3 bases from V and 3 bases from J; junction bases left unmatched: 6. The CDR3 has 16 residues. Germline V CDR1 and CDR2: KGHDR, SFDVKD. The CDR3 loop reads CATSDPRDRDTDTQYF. CDR3 nucleotides: TGTGCCACCAGTGATCCACGGGACAGGGATACAGATACGCAGTATTTT.

The rearrangement links TRBV5-4 to TRBJ2-2, with D perhaps matching TRBD2 (6 bases). CDR3 length equals 14 residues. Trimming cost V 4 bases and J 2 bases, with 9 bases left between them. The germline CDR1 and CDR2 sequences are SGHNT and YYREEE (reference sequence). Written as DNA, the CDR3 is TGTGCCAGCAGCGCGGGACCAAACACCGGGGAGCTGTTTTTT. It specifies CASSAGPNTGELFF.

The chain is built from TRBV3-1 (or the pseudogene TRBV3-2) and TRBJ1-3, with D maybe TRBD1 (5 bases). The CDR3 is made up of 16 amino acids. Germline CDR1 LGHDT, CDR2 YNNKEL (reference sequence). V was clipped by 3 bases and J by 4 bases, with 16 bases between them. The CDR3 sequence is CASSHALVQGGNTIYF. CDR3 bases: TGTGCCAGCAGCCATGCCCTGGTGCAGGGAGGAAACACCATATATTTT.

The rearrangement joins TRBV12-3 or TRBV12-4 to TRBJ2-1; D remains ambiguous. The CDR3 runs 12 residues. Trimming shortened V by 5 bases and J by 4 bases, and 6 bases separated the two germline ends. CDR3 nucleotides: TGTGCCAGCAGTCGTCTTTACAATGAGCAGTTCTTC. Translating it yields CASSRLYNEQFF.

V gene TRBV19 combines with J gene TRBJ1-5, with 8 bases that match TRBD1. CDR1 is LNHDA, CDR2 SQIVND, per germline (reference sequence). The CDR3 is 13 residues long. Trimming removed 5 bases from V and 5 bases from J; junction bases left unmatched: 2. The CDR3 spells CASSLGQDQPQHF. CDR3 DNA: TGTGCCAGTAGTTTGGGACAGGATCAGCCCCAGCATTTT.

The chain couples TRBV5-4 to TRBJ2-7; TRBD1 might be the D (5 bases). CDR1 SGHNT and CDR2 YYREEE come from the germline V gene (reference sequence). The CDR3 runs 13 residues. V gave up 1 base and J gave up 1 base, with 6 bases separating them. CDR3 bases: TGTGCCAGCAGCTTGTACAGGTCCTACGAGCAGTACTTC. It is translated as CASSLYRSYEQYF.

A remark on this clone: An end of the junction does not agree with germline; a read error may underlie this. The rearrangement joins TRBV12-3 or TRBV12-4 to TRBJ2-7; TRBD1 is a possible D gene (6 bases). The CDR3 covers 11 residues. The CDR3 DNA sequence: TGTGCCAGCAGTTTCGGGACAAGAGCCTGGTTC. Protein sequence: CASSFGTRAWF.

The rearrangement uses TRBV19 and TRBJ2-5, with D uncertain. Germline V lookup: CDR1 LNHDA, CDR2 SQIVND (reference sequence). The CDR3 contains 13 residues. Between the trimmed V and J ends, which lost 1 base and 1 base, there was a span of 4 bases. CDR3 protein: CASSIAFQETQYF. CDR3 DNA sequence: TGTGCCAGTAGTATAGCCTTCCAAGAGACCCAGTACTTC.

The V call is TRBV9, the J call TRBJ1-6, with 8 positions matching TRBD1. With 2 bases clipped from V and 9 bases from J, the junction kept 7 bases outside the gene matches. There are 15 residues in the CDR3. CDR1 and CDR2 (germline): SGDLS, YYNGEE. The CDR3 DNA reads TGTGCCAGCAGCGTCCAGGACAGGGCTTTTTCACCCCTCCACTTT. As protein: CASSVQDRAFSPLHF.

This clone was counted only a few times. The chain has TRBV15 and TRBJ2-5; TRBD1 is a possible D gene (6 bases). The CDR3 spans 16 residues. V lost 1 base and J 0 bases, leaving 12 bases between the germline ends. CDR1 is LNHNV and CDR2 is YYDKDF in the germline V gene (reference sequence). CDR3 loop: CATSRATGLDQETQYF. CDR3 in DNA: TGTGCCACCAGCAGAGCGACAGGTTTGGACCAAGAGACCCAGTACTTC.

The gene calls are TRBV30 and TRBJ1-1; perhaps TRBD1 as D (5 bases). This CDR3 has 13 residues. Trimming took 5 bases from V and 4 from J, leaving 14 bases between them. CDR1 is GTSNPN and CDR2 is SVGIG in the germline V gene (reference sequence). CDR3 coding DNA: TGTGCCTGGGTGGGACTCCGGCCCACTGAAGCTTTCTTT. Amino acid sequence: CAWVGLRPTEAFF.

This chain links TRBV2 with TRBJ2-3; 12 bases agree with TRBD2. The CDR3 runs to 14 residues. V was pared by 5 bases and J by 10 bases, with 7 bases of the junction left unmatched. Germline values: CDR1 SNHLY, CDR2 FYNNEI. This CDR3 is CASSPSGGAIPQYF. The CDR3 DNA follows: TGTGCCAGCAGTCCTAGCGGGGGGGCGATCCCGCAGTATTTT.

This chain connects TRBV15 to TRBJ1-6, with D perhaps TRBD1 (6 bases). This CDR3 has 17 amino acids. V lost 5 bases, J lost 12 bases, and 26 bases lay in between. CDR1 and CDR2 (germline): LNHNV, YYDKDF (reference sequence). This CDR3 reads CATSPEPVDSRSLPLHF. CDR3 DNA: TGTGCCACCAGCCCGGAGCCAGTGGACAGTCGGAGTCTACCCCTCCACTTT.

The chain employs TRBV2 and TRBJ1-3; 8 bases match TRBD1. The V gene's germline CDR1 is SNHLY and CDR2 FYNNEI. The junction had 6 bases not matched to a gene; V was cut back by 6 bases and J by 5 bases. The CDR3 loop spans 14 amino acids. CDR3 residues: CASSERTGRNTIYF. CDR3 nucleotides: TGTGCCAGCAGCGAGAGGACAGGGCGAAACACCATATATTTT. Variable domain in full (rest from reference TRBV2 and TRBJ1-3): EPEVTQTPSHQVTQMGQEVILRCVPISNHLYFYWYRQILGQKVEFLVSFYNNEISEKSEIFDDQFSVERPDGSNFTLKIRSTKLEDSAMYFCASSERTGRNTIYFGEGSWLTVV.

This clone was found once. The chain links TRBV6-5 to TRBJ2-3, with 7 bases lining up with TRBD2. Germline V gene lookup returns CDR1 MNHEY and CDR2 SVGAGI. With V trimmed by 2 bases and J by 1 base, 3 bases remained unmatched. The CDR3 loop spans 15 amino acids. CDR3 amino acids: CASSYRAGGTDTQYF. The CDR3 region has the DNA TGTGCCAGCAGTTACCGGGCGGGGGGCACAGATACGCAGTATTTT.

This chain uses TRBV24-1 with TRBJ2-2, with D unclear. CDR3 size: 13 residues. CDR1 is KGHDR and CDR2 is SFDVKD in the germline V gene. Trimming pared 6 bases from V and 1 base from J, leaving 5 bases between. The CDR3 DNA reads as TGTGCCACCAGTTACGGGAACACCGGGGAGCTGTTTTTT. Protein: CATSYGNTGELFF.

The V call is TRBV9, the J call TRBJ1-1, with D possibly being TRBD1 (5 bases). V was pared by 4 bases and J by 4 bases, with 11 bases between. Germline V CDR1 and CDR2: SGDLS, YYNGEE. The CDR3 runs 13 residues. CDR3 sequence reads: CASSLSGGTEAFF. CDR3 nucleotides: TGTGCCAGCAGCTTGAGCGGGGGCACTGAAGCTTTCTTT.

The gene calls are TRBV2 and TRBJ1-6; TRBD1 matches 7 bases. The CDR3 extends over 12 amino acids. Germline V CDR1 and CDR2: SNHLY, FYNNEI. V dropped 8 bases and J dropped 7; count of bases not matched to a gene: 2. Written as DNA, the CDR3 is TGTGCCAGCGACAGGGTGAATTCACCCCTCCACTTT. It yields the protein CASDRVNSPLHF.

The chain has TRBV19 and TRBJ1-5; 7 bases are a match to TRBD1. Germline CDR1 reads LNHDA; CDR2 reads SQIVND (reference sequence). The CDR3 has 13 amino acids. Germline trimming cut 9 bases from V and 7 bases from J; bases unmatched to any gene: 9. CDR3 protein: CASRTGPGQPQHF. The CDR3 DNA follows: TGTGCCAGCAGGACAGGACCTGGCCAGCCCCAGCATTTT.

Only one count was recorded for this clone. J is TRBJ2-7 and V is TRBV30; possibly TRBD2 for D (5 bases). CDR1 and CDR2 (germline): GTSNPN, SVGIG (reference sequence). The CDR3 covers 13 residues. V was pared by 3 bases and J by 6 bases, with 15 bases between. In nucleotides, the CDR3 is TGTGCCTGGAGCAAAGGAGTCGAGGGCGAGCAGTACTTC. This gives the protein CAWSKGVEGEQYF.

The chain joins TRBV11-2 to TRBJ1-2; D gene unclear. CDR3 length: 13 amino acids. Trimming took off 1 base at V and 6 bases at J, with 9 bases between the two ends. Germline lookup yields CDR1 SGHAT and CDR2 FQNNGV. CDR3 in DNA: TGTGCCAGCAGCTTAGGTAGCTGGAATGGCTACACCTTC. It translates to CASSLGSWNGYTF.

This clone turned up a few times. This chain links TRBV5-1 with TRBJ2-5; 7 nucleotides line up with TRBD1. The CDR3 contains 12 residues. From germline, CDR1 is SGHRS and CDR2 YFSETQ. V dropped 4 bases and J dropped 13; count of bases not matched to a gene: 10. Here the CDR3 reads CASSIGTAESYF. Here the CDR3 DNA reads TGCGCCAGCAGCATCGGGACAGCAGAGTCGTACTTC. The variable domain in full, completed from reference TRBV5-1 and TRBJ2-5, reads KAGVTQTPRYLIKTRGQQVTLSCSPISGHRSVSWYQQTPGQGLQFLFEYFSETQRNKGNFPGRFSGRQFSNSRSEMNVSTLELGDSALYLCASSIGTAESYFGPGTRLLVL.

This chain connects TRBV27 to TRBJ1-2; TRBD1 aligns across 7 bases. Trimming at V came to 3 bases and at J to 8 bases, leaving 6 bases not matched to a gene. The germline V gene has CDR1 MNHEY and CDR2 SMNVEV (reference sequence). The CDR3 loop spans 13 amino acids. The CDR3 sequence is CASSFDRAGGYTF. The CDR3 nucleotides are TGTGCCAGCAGTTTCGACAGGGCGGGAGGCTACACCTTC.

The chain couples TRBV7-9 to TRBJ1-1; no clear D. The CDR3 runs 15 residues. The germline gives CDR1 SEHNR, CDR2 FQNEAQ (reference sequence). Trimming removed 3 bases from V and 3 bases from J, with 14 bases in between. The CDR3 loop reads CASSFPGGSDTEAFF. The CDR3 DNA reads as TGTGCCAGCAGCTTTCCGGGTGGGAGTGACACTGAAGCTTTCTTT.

This clone was counted a few times. The chain carries TRBV27 and TRBJ2-1, with TRBD1 matching 11 bases. With V trimmed by 3 bases and J by 3 bases, 1 base remained unmatched. Germline V gives CDR1 MNHEY, CDR2 SMNVEV (reference sequence). The CDR3 is 15 amino acids. The CDR3 nucleotides are TGTGCCAGCAGTTTCGGGACAGGGGGCTACAATGAGCAGTTCTTC. Translation gives CASSFGTGGYNEQFF.

This chain links TRBV6-1 with TRBJ1-1, with D maybe TRBD1 (5 bases). Germline CDR1 and CDR2: MNHNS and SASEGT. Trimming took 2 bases from V and 2 from J, leaving 12 bases between them. CDR3 length equals 15 residues. DNA of the CDR3: TGTGCCAGCAGTGAAAGAATCCAGGGCAACACTGAAGCTTTCTTT. Translated: CASSERIQGNTEAFF.

V is TRBV24-1 and J is TRBJ1-2; TRBD1 might be the D (5 bases). The CDR3 has 13 amino acids. V gave up 10 bases and J gave up 4 bases, with 15 bases separating them. The germline V gene encodes CDR1 KGHDR and CDR2 SFDVKD. The CDR3 nucleotides read TGTGCCACGGGCGCAAGGGGCGGCTATGGCTACACCTTC. It encodes CATGARGGYGYTF.

The chain is built from TRBV6-1 and TRBJ1-2, with D perhaps matching TRBD1 (5 bases). Germline values: CDR1 MNHNS, CDR2 SASEGT. V lost 3 bases and J 7 bases, leaving 15 bases between the germline ends. This CDR3 is 14 amino acids long. The CDR3 reads CASSEGTGVAGYTF. In nucleotides, the CDR3 is TGTGCCAGCAGTGAGGGGACTGGGGTTGCTGGCTACACCTTC.